This TCR beta chain was observed in a study of blood T cell repertoires in COVID-19. Overall study: The United States, Italy and Spain were the sources of the acute and convalescent COVID-19 samples. From T cells, B-cell-depleted T cells, or PBMCs came the material, which was cDNA or gDNA.

Followed over time, Seattle patients had been enrolled while infection was active. Original processing methods: How many nucleated cells were present was estimated from reference gene primer amplification. Sequencing used immunoSEQ multiplex PCR; TCRdb keeps in-frame clones, though not all of them. V and J calls and clone size are copied from that table; D and trimming were computed from the DNA. There are 100,000 to 150,000 clones in the sample; approximately 85% occur only once, and 2.5% to 3.5% lies in the top ten. Per the germline V gene, CDR1 is SGHAT and CDR2 is FQDESV (reference sequence). The CDR3 consists of 16 residues. Trimming removed 5 bases from V and 10 bases from J; junction bases left unmatched: 17.

Sequenced: peripheral blood. This rearrangement joins TRBV11-1 to TRBJ2-1; the match to TRBD2 covers 7 bases. The receptor was derived from a woman at least 80 years old with COVID-19, enrolled during active disease. As DNA, the CDR3 is TGTGCCAGCAGCCCCCCGGGACTACGCCTTAATGTGGAGCAGTTCTTC. Translation gives CASSPPGLRLNVEQFF.